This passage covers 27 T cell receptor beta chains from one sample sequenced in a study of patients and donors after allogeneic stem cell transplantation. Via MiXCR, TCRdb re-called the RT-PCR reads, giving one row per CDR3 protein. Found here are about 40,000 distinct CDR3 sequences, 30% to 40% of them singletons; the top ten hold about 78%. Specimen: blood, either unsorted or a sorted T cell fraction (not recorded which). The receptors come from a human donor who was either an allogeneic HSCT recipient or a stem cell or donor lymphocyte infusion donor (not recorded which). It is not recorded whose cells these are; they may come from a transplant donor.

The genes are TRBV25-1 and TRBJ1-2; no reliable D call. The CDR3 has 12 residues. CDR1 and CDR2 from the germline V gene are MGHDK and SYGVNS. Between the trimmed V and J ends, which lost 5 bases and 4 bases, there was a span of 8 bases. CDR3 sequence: CASSRGSYGYTF. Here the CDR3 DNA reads TGTGCCAGCAGTAGAGGGAGCTATGGCTACACCTTC.

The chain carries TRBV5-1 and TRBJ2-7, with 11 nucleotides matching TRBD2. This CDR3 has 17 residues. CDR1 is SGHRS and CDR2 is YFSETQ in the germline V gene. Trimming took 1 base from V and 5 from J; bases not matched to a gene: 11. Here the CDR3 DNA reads TGCGCCAGCAGCTTGATGCTAGCGGGAGGACGAGACCACGAGCAGTACTTC. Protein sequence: CASSLMLAGGRDHEQYF.

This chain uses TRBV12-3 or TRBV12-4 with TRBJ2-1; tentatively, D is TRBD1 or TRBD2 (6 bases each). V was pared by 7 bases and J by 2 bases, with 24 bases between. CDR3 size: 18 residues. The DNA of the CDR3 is TGTGCCAGCACCTTGGTTGGAGGGGGAATCAAGACCTACAATGAGCAGTTCTTC. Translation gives CASTLVGGGIKTYNEQFF.

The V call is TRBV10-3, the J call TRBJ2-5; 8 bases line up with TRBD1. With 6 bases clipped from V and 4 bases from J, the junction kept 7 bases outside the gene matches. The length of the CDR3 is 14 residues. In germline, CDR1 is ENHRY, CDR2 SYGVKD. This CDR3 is CAISETGEGETQYF. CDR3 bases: TGTGCCATCAGCGAGACAGGGGAAGGAGAGACCCAGTACTTC.

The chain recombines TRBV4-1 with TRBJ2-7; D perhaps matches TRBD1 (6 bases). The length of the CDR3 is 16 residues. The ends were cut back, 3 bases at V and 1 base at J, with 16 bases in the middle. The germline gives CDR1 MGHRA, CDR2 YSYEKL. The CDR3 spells CASSHLVPGHSYEQYF. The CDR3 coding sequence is TGCGCCAGCAGCCATTTGGTCCCGGGACATTCCTACGAGCAGTACTTC.

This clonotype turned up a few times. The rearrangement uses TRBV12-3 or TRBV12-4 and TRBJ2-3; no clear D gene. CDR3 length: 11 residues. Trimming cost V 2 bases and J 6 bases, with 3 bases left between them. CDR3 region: CASSLMDTQYF. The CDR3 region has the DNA TGTGCCAGCAGTTTAATGGATACGCAGTATTTT.

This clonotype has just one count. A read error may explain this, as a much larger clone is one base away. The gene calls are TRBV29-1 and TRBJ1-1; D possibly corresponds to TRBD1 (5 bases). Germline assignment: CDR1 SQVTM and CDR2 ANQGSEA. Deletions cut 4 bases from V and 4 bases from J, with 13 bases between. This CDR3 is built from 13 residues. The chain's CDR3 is CSVVRGASTEAFF. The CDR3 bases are TGCAGCGTTGTCCGCGGGGCGTCCACTGAAGCTTTCTTT.

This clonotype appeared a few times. The CDR3 region is CASSLNTGGRGEKLFF. The CDR3 coding sequence is TGTGCCAGCAGCCTCAATACAGGAGGGAGGGGTGAAAAACTGTTTTTT. This chain joins TRBV3-1 and TRBJ1-4; D may be TRBD1 (5 bases). The CDR3 loop spans 16 amino acids. Germline loops: CDR1 LGHDT, CDR2 YNNKEL (reference sequence). V was pared by 4 bases and J by 7 bases, with 19 bases between. The full variable domain, rest sourced from reference TRBV3-1 and TRBJ1-4, is DTAVSQTPKYLVTQMGNDKSIKCEQNLGHDTMYWYKQDSKKFLKIMFSYNNKELIINETVPNRFSPKSPDKAHLNLHINSLELGDSAVYFCASSLNTGGRGEKLFFGSGTQLSVL.

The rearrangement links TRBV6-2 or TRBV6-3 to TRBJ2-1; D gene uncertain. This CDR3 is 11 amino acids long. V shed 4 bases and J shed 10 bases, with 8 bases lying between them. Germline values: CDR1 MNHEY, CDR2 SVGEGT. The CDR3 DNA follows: TGTGCCAGCAGTTCCGTATGGGAGCAGTTCTTC. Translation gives CASSSVWEQFF.

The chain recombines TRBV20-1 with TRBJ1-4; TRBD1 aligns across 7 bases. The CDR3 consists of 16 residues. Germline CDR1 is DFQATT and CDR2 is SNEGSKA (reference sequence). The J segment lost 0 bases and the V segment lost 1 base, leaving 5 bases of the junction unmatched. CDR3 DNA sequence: TGCAGTGCTAGAGTTCCAGGGGGGGCAACTAATGAAAAACTGTTTTTT. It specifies CSARVPGGATNEKLFF.

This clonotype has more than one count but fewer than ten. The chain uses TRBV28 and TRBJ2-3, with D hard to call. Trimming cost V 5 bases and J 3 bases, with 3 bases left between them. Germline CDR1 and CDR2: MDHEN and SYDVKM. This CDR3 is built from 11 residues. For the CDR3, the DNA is TGTGCCAGCAGTGTAACAGATACGCAGTATTTT. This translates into CASSVTDTQYF.

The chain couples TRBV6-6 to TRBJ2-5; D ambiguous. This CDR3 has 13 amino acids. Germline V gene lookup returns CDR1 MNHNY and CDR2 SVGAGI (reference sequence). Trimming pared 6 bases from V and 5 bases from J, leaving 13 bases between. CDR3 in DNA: TGTGCCAGCAGCCGACCCCCGATGGAGACCCAGTACTTC. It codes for CASSRPPMETQYF.

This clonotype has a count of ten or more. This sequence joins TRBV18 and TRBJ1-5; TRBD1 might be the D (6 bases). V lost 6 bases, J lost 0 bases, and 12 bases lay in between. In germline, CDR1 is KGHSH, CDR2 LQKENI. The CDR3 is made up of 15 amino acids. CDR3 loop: CASSWTETSNQPQHF. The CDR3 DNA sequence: TGTGCCAGCTCTTGGACAGAGACTAGCAATCAGCCCCAGCATTTT.

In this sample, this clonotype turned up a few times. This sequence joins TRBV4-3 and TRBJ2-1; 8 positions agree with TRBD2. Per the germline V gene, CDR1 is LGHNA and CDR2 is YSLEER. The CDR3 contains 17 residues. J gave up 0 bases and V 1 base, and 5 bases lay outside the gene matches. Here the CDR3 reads CASSQAWTSSSYNEQFF. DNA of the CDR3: TGCGCCAGCAGCCAAGCCTGGACTAGCAGCTCCTACAATGAGCAGTTCTTC.

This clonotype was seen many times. Written as DNA, the CDR3 is TGTGCCAGCAGCGAGGGGCCGATCAATCAGCCCCAGCATTTT. Amino acid sequence: CASSEGPINQPQHF. This chain joins TRBV9 and TRBJ1-5; a possible D gene is TRBD1 (5 bases). This CDR3 spans 14 amino acids. Germline-derived CDR1 and CDR2 are SGDLS and YYNGEE. The ends were cut back, 3 bases at V and 3 bases at J, with 10 bases in the middle. The full variable domain, completed using reference TRBV9 and TRBJ1-5, is DSGVTQTPKHLITATGQRVTLRCSPRSGDLSVYWYQQSLDQGLQFLIQYYNGEERAKGNILERFSAQQFPDLHSELNLSSLELGDSALYFCASSEGPINQPQHFGDGTRLSIL.

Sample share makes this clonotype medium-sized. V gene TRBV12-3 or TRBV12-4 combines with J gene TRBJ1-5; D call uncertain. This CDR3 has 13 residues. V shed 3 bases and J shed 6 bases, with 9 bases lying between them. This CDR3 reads CASSFFIRQPQHF. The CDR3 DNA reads TGTGCCAGCAGTTTTTTTATTCGTCAGCCCCAGCATTTT.

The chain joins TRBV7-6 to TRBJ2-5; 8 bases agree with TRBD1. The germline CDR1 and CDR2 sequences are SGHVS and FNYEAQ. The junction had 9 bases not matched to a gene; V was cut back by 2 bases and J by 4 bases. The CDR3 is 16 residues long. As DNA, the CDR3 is TGTGCCAGCAGCTTAATGTACAGGGGGGTTGGAGAGACCCAGTACTTC. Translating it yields CASSLMYRGVGETQYF.

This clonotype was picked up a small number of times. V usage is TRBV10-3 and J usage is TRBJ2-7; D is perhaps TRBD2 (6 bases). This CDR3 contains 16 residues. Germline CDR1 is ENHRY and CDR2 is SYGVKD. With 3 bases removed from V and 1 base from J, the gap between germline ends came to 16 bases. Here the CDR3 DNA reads TGTGCCATCAGTGATAGAAGGGGACTTACTTCCTACGAGCAGTACTTC. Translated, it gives CAISDRRGLTSYEQYF.

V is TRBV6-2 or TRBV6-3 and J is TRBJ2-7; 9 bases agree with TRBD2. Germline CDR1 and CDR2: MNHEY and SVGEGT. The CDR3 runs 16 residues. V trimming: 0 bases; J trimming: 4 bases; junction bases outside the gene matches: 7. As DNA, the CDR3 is TGTGCCAGCAGTTACTCAAGACTAGCGGATCTTTACGAGCAGTACTTC. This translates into CASSYSRLADLYEQYF.

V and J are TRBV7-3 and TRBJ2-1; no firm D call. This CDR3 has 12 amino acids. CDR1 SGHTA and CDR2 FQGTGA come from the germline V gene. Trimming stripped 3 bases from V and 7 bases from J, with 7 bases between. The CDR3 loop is CASSFSVNEQFF. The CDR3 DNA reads TGTGCCAGCAGCTTTTCCGTAAATGAGCAGTTCTTC.

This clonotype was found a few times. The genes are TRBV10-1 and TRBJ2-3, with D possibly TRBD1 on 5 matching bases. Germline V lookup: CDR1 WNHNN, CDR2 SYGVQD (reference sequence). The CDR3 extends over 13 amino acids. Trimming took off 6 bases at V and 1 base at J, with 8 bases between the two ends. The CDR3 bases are TGCGCCAGCAGCACAGGTGGCACAGATACGCAGTATTTT. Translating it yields CASSTGGTDTQYF.

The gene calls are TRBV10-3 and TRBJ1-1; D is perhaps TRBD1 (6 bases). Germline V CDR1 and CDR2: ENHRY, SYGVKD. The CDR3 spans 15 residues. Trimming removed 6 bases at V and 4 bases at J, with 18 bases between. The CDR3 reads CAIRAGVLRGTEAFF. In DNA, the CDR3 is TGTGCCATCAGGGCAGGGGTGTTGAGAGGCACTGAAGCTTTCTTT.

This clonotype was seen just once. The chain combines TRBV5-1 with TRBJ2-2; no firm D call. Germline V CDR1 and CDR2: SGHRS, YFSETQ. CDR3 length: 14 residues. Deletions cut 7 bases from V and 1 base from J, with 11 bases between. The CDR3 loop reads CASVGRQNTGELFF. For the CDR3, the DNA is TGCGCCAGCGTTGGGCGACAGAACACCGGGGAGCTGTTTTTT.

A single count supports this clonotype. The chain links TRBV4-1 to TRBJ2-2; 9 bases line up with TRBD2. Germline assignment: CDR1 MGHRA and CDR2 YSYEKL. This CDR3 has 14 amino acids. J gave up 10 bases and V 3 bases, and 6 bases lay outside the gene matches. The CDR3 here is CASSQVAGVKELFF. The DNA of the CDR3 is TGCGCCAGCAGCCAGGTAGCGGGAGTGAAGGAGCTGTTTTTT.

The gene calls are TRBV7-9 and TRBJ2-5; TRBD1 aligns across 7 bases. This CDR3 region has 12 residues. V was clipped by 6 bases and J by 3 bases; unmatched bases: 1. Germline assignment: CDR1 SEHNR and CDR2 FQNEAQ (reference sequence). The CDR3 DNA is TGTGCCAGCAGGACAGGGAAAGAGACCCAGTACTTC. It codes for CASRTGKETQYF.

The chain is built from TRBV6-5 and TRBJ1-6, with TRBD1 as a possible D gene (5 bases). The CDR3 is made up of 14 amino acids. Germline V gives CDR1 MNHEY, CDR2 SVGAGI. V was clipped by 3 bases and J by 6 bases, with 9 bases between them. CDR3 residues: CASSYGARNSPLHF. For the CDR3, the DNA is TGTGCCAGCAGTTATGGGGCTCGTAATTCACCCCTCCACTTT.

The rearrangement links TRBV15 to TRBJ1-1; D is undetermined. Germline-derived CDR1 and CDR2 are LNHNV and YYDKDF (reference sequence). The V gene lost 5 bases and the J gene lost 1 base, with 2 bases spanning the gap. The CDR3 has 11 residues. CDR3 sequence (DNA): TGTGCCACCAGCCGGAACACTGAAGCTTTCTTT. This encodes CATSRNTEAFF.